This TCR beta chain stems from a study of T cells in Graves' hyperthyroidism and ophthalmopathy. TCR beta CDR3 regions were amplified from RNA transcripts. The TCR CDR3 first-round RT-PCR relied on the HTBI primer set. TCRdb redid the calling of the multiplex PCR reads with MiXCR, one entry per CDR3 protein. This table has a few hundred thousand distinct CDR3 sequences, 14% to 15% appearing once. Germline V lookup: CDR1 LNHNV, CDR2 YYDKDF (reference sequence). The CDR3 sequence is 16 residues long. V dropped 1 base and J dropped 0 bases, with 12 bases sitting between them. The PBMCs had their origin in roughly 10 ml of fresh peripheral blood.

The chain combines TRBV15 with TRBJ1-2; tentative D call: TRBD1 (6 bases). Sequenced material: blood. The receptor was derived from a woman between 40 and 55 years old with Graves' hyperthyroidism that later progressed to Graves' ophthalmopathy. CDR3 bases: TGTGCCACCAGCAGAGTGGGGGCGATCGCTAACTATGGCTACACCTTC. Protein: CATSRVGAIANYGYTF.